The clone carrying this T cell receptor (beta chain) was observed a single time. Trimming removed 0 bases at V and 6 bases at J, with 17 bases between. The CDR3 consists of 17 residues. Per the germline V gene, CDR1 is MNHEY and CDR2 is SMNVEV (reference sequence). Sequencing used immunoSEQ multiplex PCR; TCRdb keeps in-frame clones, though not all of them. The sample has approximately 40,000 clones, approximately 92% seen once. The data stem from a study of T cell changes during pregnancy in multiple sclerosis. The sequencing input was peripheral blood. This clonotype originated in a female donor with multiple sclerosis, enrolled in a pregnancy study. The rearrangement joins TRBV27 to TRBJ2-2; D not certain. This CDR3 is CASSLSSSRLYAGELFF. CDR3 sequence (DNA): TGTGCCAGCAGTTTATCGAGCAGCCGACTTTATGCCGGGGAGCTGTTTTTT.